This T cell receptor beta chain was sequenced in a study of shared clonotypes between healthy human individuals. Trimming at V came to 5 bases and at J to 2 bases, leaving 11 bases not matched to a gene. The germline V gene has CDR1 SGHNT and CDR2 YYREEE (reference sequence). The CDR3 has 16 amino acids. Sequenced by immunoSEQ multiplex PCR; TCRdb stores in-frame clones only, minus some. The sample contains around 990,000 clones, around 77% of which appear only once. Input material: memory CD4+ T cells from PBMCs. Subset described: CD45RA-negative fraction. The receptor's source is a man between 18 and 35 years old in good health. Some clones in this sample may be carry-over from other donors' samples. The chain links TRBV5-4 to TRBJ2-7; 9 nucleotides align to TRBD1. The CDR3 reads CASRTFGQGLPYEQYF. DNA for the CDR3: TGTGCCAGCAGGACCTTCGGACAGGGGCTTCCCTACGAGCAGTACTTC.